This T cell receptor (beta chain) was captured by sequencing in a study of cytotoxic CD8 clonotypes in ibrutinib-treated CLL. The wider study: Partial responders 24, complete 2; some 12 progressed and roughly 15 stayed in remission by median roughly 68 months.

Germline V gene data show CDR1 as SSHAT and CDR2 as FNYEAQ (reference sequence). Trimming took 5 bases from V and 4 from J; bases not matched to a gene: 3. The CDR3 has 15 residues. Here immunoSEQ multiplex PCR was the method, and the copy in TCRdb shows in-frame clones only, minus some. The data show about 310,000 clones, around four fifths seen once. This sequence was found in a human donor with chronic lymphocytic leukemia. This specimen consisted of PBMCs, obtained before ibrutinib treatment. This chain connects TRBV7-7 to TRBJ2-1; 12 bases match TRBD2. The CDR3: CASSTLAGGYNEQFF. The CDR3 DNA is TGTGCCAGCAGCACGCTAGCGGGAGGGTACAATGAGCAGTTCTTC.